These T cell receptor beta chains were read from a single sample in a study of T cells after posttransplantation cyclophosphamide. Assay used: immunoSEQ multiplex PCR; TCRdb lists only in-frame clones, some missing. The sample consists of about 15,000 clones, around 95% of them appearing once. Material for sequencing was naive CD4+ T cells sorted from blood. All receptors come from a woman between 45 and 60 years old in good health and a related stem cell transplant donor. The CDR3 runs from the conserved cysteine through the conserved F or W. The D gene is left open where the match is weak. Rows may omit the clone size; those that give it use once, few, many or a size class.

TRBJ2-1 TRBV14 NA NA 13 CASSPDLTAAQFF TGTGCCAGCAGCCCGGACTTGACTGCGGCGCAGTTCTTC
TRBJ2-7 TRBV5-1 NA NA 15 CASSINGLYSYEQYF TGCGCCAGCAGTATAAATGGACTCTACTCCTACGAGCAGTACTTC
TRBJ2-2 TRBV7-2 NA NA 17 CASSLLQPGGGTGELFF TGTGCCAGCAGCTTACTGCAACCCGGGGGAGGTACCGGGGAGCTGTTTTTT
TRBJ1-4 TRBV7-8 NA NA 17 CASSTRLRHEPNEKLFF TGTGCCAGCAGCACCCGATTACGACACGAACCTAATGAAAAACTGTTTTTT
TRBJ1-6 TRBV9 NA TRBD1 15 CASSISGTGNSPLHF TGTGCCAGCAGCATATCCGGGACAGGAAATTCACCCCTCCACTTT
TRBJ1-5 TRBV10-3 NA NA 13 CAIRTDFNQPQHF TGTGCCATCAGGACAGATTTCAATCAGCCCCAGCATTTT
TRBJ1-5 TRBV30 NA NA 13 CAWSVSGFGPQHF TGTGCCTGGAGTGTAAGCGGCTTTGGGCCCCAGCATTTT
TRBJ2-5 TRBV5-1 NA TRBD2 16 CASSLAGTSGEETQYF TGCGCCAGCAGCTTGGCCGGGACTAGCGGCGAAGAGACCCAGTACTTC
TRBJ1-2 TRBV25-1 NA NA 11 CASSEWGVYTF TGTGCCAGCAGTGAATGGGGGGTTTACACCTTC
TRBJ1-2 TRBV29-1 once NA 10 CSVRGFGYTF TGCAGCGTTAGGGGGTTTGGCTACACCTTC
TRBJ1-1 TRBV9 NA NA 14 CASSVGGETTEAFF TGTGCCAGCAGCGTAGGGGGGGAGACGACTGAAGCTTTCTTT
TRBJ2-3 TRBV6-6 NA NA 11 CASRRADTQYF TGTGCCAGCAGGAGAGCAGATACGCAGTATTTT
TRBJ2-7 TRBV11-2 NA TRBD2 13 CASSSTTSGREYF TGTGCCAGCAGCTCGACGACTAGCGGGAGGGAGTACTTC
TRBJ2-6 TRBV5-5 NA NA 17 CASSLVAVLTGANVLTF TGTGCCAGCAGCTTGGTCGCAGTTCTGACTGGGGCCAACGTCCTGACTTTC
TRBJ2-3 TRBV6-1 NA TRBD2 16 CASSEITSGIADTQYF TGTGCCAGCAGTGAAATTACTAGCGGGATTGCAGATACGCAGTATTTT
TRBJ1-1 TRBV5-1 NA TRBD1 16 CASSLGRDRLNTEAFF TGCGCCAGCAGCTTGGGCAGGGACAGATTAAACACTGAAGCTTTCTTT
TRBJ1-1 TRBV27 NA NA 13 CASRGPGGAEAFF TGTGCTTCCCGGGGGCCGGGAGGGGCTGAAGCTTTCTTT
TRBJ1-2 TRBV18 NA NA 13 CASSPSGRVGYTF TGTGCCAGCTCACCCTCAGGCAGGGTTGGCTACACCTTC
TRBJ2-3 TRBV18 NA TRBD2 16 CASSPGTSGSTDTQYF TGTGCCAGCTCACCGGGGACTAGCGGCAGCACAGATACGCAGTATTTT
TRBJ1-3 TRBV6-1 few NA 15 CASRLGGNSGNTIYF TGTGCCAGTCGATTAGGGGGAAACTCTGGAAACACCATATATTTT
TRBJ2-1 TRBV10-3 NA NA 15 CAIRARLGPYNEQFF TGTGCCATCAGAGCCCGACTAGGGCCCTACAATGAGCAGTTCTTC
TRBJ2-6 TRBV9 NA NA 17 CASSVGASNSGANVLTF TGTGCCAGCAGCGTAGGGGCCTCCAACTCTGGGGCCAACGTCCTGACTTTC
TRBJ2-1 TRBV7-9 NA TRBD2 15 CASSPLAGSYNEQFF TGTGCCAGCAGTCCACTAGCGGGATCCTACAATGAGCAGTTCTTC
TRBJ1-1 TRBV6-5 NA NA 16 CASSYSTWFGNTEAFF TGTGCCAGCAGTTACTCCACCTGGTTCGGGAACACTGAAGCTTTCTTT
TRBJ2-5 TRBV28 NA NA 17 CASSFMGTDAGQETQYF TGTGCCAGCAGTTTTATGGGGACAGATGCGGGGCAAGAGACCCAGTACTTC
TRBJ2-3 TRBV2 NA NA 14 CASSEALPGDTQYF TGTGCCAGCAGTGAAGCGCTGCCCGGAGATACGCAGTATTTT
TRBJ2-1 TRBV2 once TRBD2 14 CASSLSGRSNEQFF TGTGCCAGCAGTCTTAGCGGGAGGAGTAATGAGCAGTTCTTC
TRBJ1-1 TRBV29-1 once NA 13 CSVQISVNTEAFF TGCAGCGTCCAGATCTCAGTGAACACTGAAGCTTTCTTT
TRBJ2-7 TRBV6-1 NA TRBD1 13 CASSWDRRYEQYF TGTGCCAGCAGTTGGGACAGGCGCTACGAGCAGTACTTC
TRBJ2-7 TRBV4-1 once TRBD2 15 CASSQGAGGSYEQYF TGCGCCAGCAGCCAGGGGGCGGGAGGTTCCTACGAGCAGTACTTC
TRBJ2-2 TRBV27 NA TRBD2 18 CASSRLGLAGSNTGELFF TGTGCCAGCAGTAGGTTGGGACTAGCGGGATCGAACACCGGGGAGCTGTTTTTT
TRBJ2-5 TRBV7-6 NA NA 14 CASSLRVGGETQYF TGTGCCAGCAGCCTGAGGGTTGGAGGGGAGACCCAGTACTTC
TRBJ2-3 TRBV29-1 NA TRBD2 16 CSGGLAGGGGTDTQYF TGCAGCGGGGGACTAGCGGGAGGCGGGGGCACAGATACGCAGTATTTT
TRBJ1-3 TRBV2 few NA 14 CASSLESSGNTIYF TGTGCCAGCAGTCTGGAGAGCTCTGGAAACACCATATATTTT
TRBJ1-1 TRBV11-3 NA TRBD1 14 CASSPGGRGAEAFF TGTGCCAGCAGTCCAGGGGGGCGCGGTGCTGAAGCTTTCTTT
TRBJ1-2 TRBV30 NA TRBD1 13 CAFRDRGFYGYTF TGTGCCTTTCGGGACAGAGGGTTTTATGGCTACACCTTC
TRBJ1-1 TRBV7-2 NA TRBD1 14 CASSARGEFTEAFF TGTGCCAGCAGCGCCAGGGGGGAGTTCACTGAAGCTTTCTTT
TRBJ2-3 TRBV2 NA NA 17 CASSSRLAGTSSRTQYF TGTGCCAGCAGTTCTCGGTTGGCGGGGACTTCAAGCCGTACGCAGTATTTT
TRBJ2-7 TRBV18 NA NA 14 CASSPSFSSYEQYF TGTGCCAGCTCACCCTCGTTCAGCTCCTACGAGCAGTACTTC
TRBJ2-3 TRBV7-3 NA TRBD2 18 CASSLMGGLAASTDTQYF TGTGCCAGCAGCTTAATGGGGGGACTAGCGGCTAGCACAGATACGCAGTATTTT
TRBJ2-7 TRBV7-9 NA TRBD2 19 CASSSPRGLAGISSYEQYF TGTGCCAGCAGCTCCCCCCGAGGGCTAGCGGGAATTAGCTCCTACGAGCAGTACTTC
TRBJ2-7 TRBV2 NA TRBD2 15 CASSTGTSGGYEQYF TGTGCCAGCAGTACCGGGACTAGCGGGGGGTACGAGCAGTACTTC
TRBJ2-5 TRBV25-1 NA TRBD2 13 CASIHSGSETQYF TGTGCCAGCATCCATAGCGGGAGTGAGACCCAGTACTTC
TRBJ2-7 TRBV30 NA TRBD1 14 CAWSPGQGTHEQYF TGTGCCTGGAGCCCGGGACAGGGTACCCACGAGCAGTACTTC
TRBJ2-7 TRBV6-6 once TRBD2 13 CASALAGTYEQYF TGTGCCAGTGCTTTAGCGGGTACCTACGAGCAGTACTTC
TRBJ1-4 TRBV18 NA TRBD1 12 CASTGVYEKLFF TGTGCCTCGACAGGGGTATATGAAAAACTGTTTTTT
TRBJ2-7 TRBV19 NA NA 14 CASSITYNYYEQYF TGTGCCAGTAGTATAACATATAATTACTACGAGCAGTACTTC
TRBJ2-1 TRBV18 once TRBD1 13 CASLWTGGGEQFF TGTGCCAGCTTGTGGACAGGGGGCGGTGAGCAGTTCTTC
TRBJ2-5 TRBV7-8 NA NA 16 CASSLGVGLAGETQYF TGTGCCAGCAGCTTAGGGGTCGGACTTGCGGGAGAGACCCAGTACTTC
TRBJ1-1 TRBV4-1 NA TRBD1 15 CASSQDWDRVTEAFF TGCGCCAGCAGCCAAGATTGGGACAGGGTCACTGAAGCTTTCTTT
TRBJ2-7 TRBV19 NA TRBD2 18 CASSSPGLAGVGSYEQYF TGTGCCAGTAGTTCCCCGGGACTAGCGGGAGTAGGGTCCTACGAGCAGTACTTC
TRBJ1-1 TRBV7-8 NA NA 13 CASSPNSNTEAFF TGTGCCAGCAGCCCAAACTCGAACACTGAAGCTTTCTTT
TRBJ2-2 TRBV5-8 NA NA 15 CASSWIIRAAGELFF TGTGCCAGCAGCTGGATAATCAGGGCAGCCGGGGAGCTGTTTTTT
TRBJ2-7 TRBV18 once TRBD1 16 CASSPFRRQGAGEQYF TGTGCCAGCTCACCATTCCGGAGACAGGGGGCGGGGGAGCAGTACTTC
TRBJ2-7 TRBV4-1 NA NA 16 CASSQPGRERGYEQYF TGCGCCAGCAGCCAACCCGGCCGGGAGAGGGGCTACGAGCAGTACTTC
TRBJ1-3 TRBV5-1 NA TRBD1 17 CASSHPGGRGSGNTIYF TGCGCCAGCAGCCATCCAGGGGGCAGGGGCTCTGGAAACACCATATATTTT
TRBJ1-4 TRBV10-3 few NA 14 CAISEWGDNEKLFF TGTGCCATCAGTGAGTGGGGGGATAATGAAAAACTGTTTTTT